Listed here are 23 T cell receptor beta chains from one sample, sequenced in a study of shared clonotypes between healthy human individuals. Libraries were prepared by immunoSEQ multiplex PCR; TCRdb keeps only in-frame clonotypes and omits some of them. The repertoire holds about 1.1 million clones, with roughly 77% as singletons. The specimen sequenced was memory CD4+ T cells from PBMCs. Subset: CD45RA-negative fraction. Every receptor here comes from a man aged 18 to 30 in good health. Some clones in this sample may be carry-over from other donors' samples.

This chain joins TRBV5-4 and TRBJ2-7; the D gene is possibly TRBD2 (6 bases). The CDR3 runs to 15 residues. Germline assignment: CDR1 SGHNT and CDR2 YYREEE (reference sequence). The V and J ends lost 4 bases and 6 bases respectively, with 20 bases between them. CDR3 region: CASSTAGPLRGEQYF. In DNA, the CDR3 is TGTGCCAGCAGCACCGCGGGGCCCCTTAGAGGCGAGCAGTACTTC.

The CDR3: CASSFGTSGYTYEQYF. CDR3 DNA: TGCGCCAGCAGCTTCGGGACTAGCGGATATACCTACGAGCAGTACTTC. This chain links TRBV5-1 with TRBJ2-7; 11 nucleotides agree with TRBD2. Unmatched junction bases numbered 6, after V lost 2 bases and J lost 2 bases. The germline V gene has CDR1 SGHRS and CDR2 YFSETQ. The CDR3 length is 16 residues.

The genes are TRBV5-1 and TRBJ1-2; TRBD1 agrees at 7 bases. V shed 0 bases, J shed 4 bases, and the junction held 6 bases outside the gene matches. CDR1 is SGHRS, CDR2 YFSETQ, per germline. The CDR3 totals 15 residues. The CDR3 spells CASSLVGGAGYGYTF. The CDR3 DNA reads as TGCGCCAGCAGCTTGGTAGGGGGCGCGGGCTATGGCTACACCTTC.

The chain is built from TRBV28 and TRBJ2-7; D might be TRBD2 (5 bases). Trimming stripped 4 bases from V and 2 bases from J, with 12 bases between. CDR3 size: 14 residues. In germline, CDR1 is MDHEN, CDR2 SYDVKM. For the CDR3, the DNA is TGTGCCAGCAGTTCACCGGACGGGACCTACGAGCAGTACTTC. This encodes CASSSPDGTYEQYF.

This chain joins TRBV6-1 and TRBJ2-7, with 9 nucleotides matching TRBD1. V shed 3 bases, J shed 2 bases, and the junction held 8 bases outside the gene matches. The CDR3 has 16 amino acids. From germline, CDR1 is MNHNS and CDR2 SASEGT. The CDR3 nucleotides are TGTGCCAGCAGTGAGGGACAGGGCTACAAGGCCTACGAGCAGTACTTC. It specifies CASSEGQGYKAYEQYF.

This chain connects TRBV14 to TRBJ2-3; tentatively, D is TRBD2 (5 bases). Looked up from germline, CDR1 is SGHDN and CDR2 is FVKESK. The length of the CDR3 is 14 residues. With 3 bases removed from V and 9 bases from J, the gap between germline ends came to 16 bases. CDR3 in amino acids: CASSHLLPPGTQYF. The CDR3 bases are TGTGCCAGCAGCCATTTACTACCCCCGGGGACGCAGTATTTT.

This clone was found a few times. The CDR3 nucleotides read TGTGCCAGCAGTATGACGTCGCGTTCGAACACCGGGGAGCTGTTTTTT. This translates into CASSMTSRSNTGELFF. The chain uses TRBV2 and TRBJ2-2; D ambiguous. V lost 5 bases, J lost 0 bases, and 13 bases lay in between. The CDR3 covers 16 residues. Germline CDR1 is SNHLY and CDR2 is FYNNEI.

The chain joins TRBV30 to TRBJ2-3, with 10 nucleotides matching TRBD2. CDR1 GTSNPN and CDR2 SVGIG come from the germline V gene (reference sequence). Germline trimming cut 2 bases from V and 6 bases from J; bases unmatched to any gene: 8. CDR3 length equals 15 residues. The CDR3 DNA follows: TGTGCCTGGAGTTCAGCGGGAGGGCCTGGGGATACGCAGTATTTT. The encoded protein is CAWSSAGGPGDTQYF.

In its sample, this clone was seen a few times. The gene calls are TRBV7-3 and TRBJ2-1, with TRBD2 matching over 8 bases. J lost 6 bases, V lost 6 bases, and 13 bases had no gene match. There are 16 residues in the CDR3. Per the germline V gene, CDR1 is SGHTA and CDR2 is FQGTGA. This chain's CDR3 is CASSSLGTSLGNEQFF. The CDR3 nucleotides read TGTGCCAGCAGTTCCCTGGGGACTAGTTTAGGCAATGAGCAGTTCTTC. The full variable domain, completed using reference TRBV7-3 and TRBJ2-1, is GAGVSQTPSNKVTEKGKYVELRCDPISGHTALYWYRQSLGQGPEFLIYFQGTGAADDSGLPNDRFFAVRPEGSVSTLKIQRTERGDSAVYLCASSSLGTSLGNEQFFGPGTRLTVL.

This rearrangement joins TRBV10-3 to TRBJ1-4; D is possibly TRBD1 (5 bases). The length of the CDR3 is 14 residues. Looked up from germline, CDR1 is ENHRY and CDR2 is SYGVKD. Trimming stripped 7 bases from V and 8 bases from J, with 17 bases between. The CDR3, as DNA: TGTGCCATCAAAGGGTCGGGGACTGGAGAAAAACTGTTTTTT. The encoded protein is CAIKGSGTGEKLFF.

The genes are TRBV5-1 and TRBJ2-3; D call uncertain. The V end was cut by 1 base, the J end by 2 bases, with 11 bases between. CDR1 and CDR2 from the germline V gene are SGHRS and YFSETQ. This CDR3 is 15 amino acids long. CDR3 amino acids: CASSLTLMATDTQYF. The CDR3 region has the DNA TGCGCCAGCAGCTTGACCCTCATGGCCACAGATACGCAGTATTTT.

This clone has more than one count but fewer than ten. This sequence joins TRBV5-3 and TRBJ2-5, with 8 bases identical to TRBD1. TRBV5-3 is flagged as an ORF with uncertain function. Losses at the gene ends were 0 bases for V and 6 bases for J; bases not matched to a gene: 10. The CDR3 consists of 16 residues. The CDR3 coding sequence is TGTGCCAGAAGCTTGGAGACAGGGGAAGTAGGAAAGACCCAGTACTTC. Its protein product is CARSLETGEVGKTQYF.

The rearrangement links TRBV9 to TRBJ2-3, with 8 bases fitting TRBD2. Germline CDR1 SGDLS, CDR2 YYNGEE. V gave up 3 bases and J gave up 2 bases; unmatched junction bases: 11. This CDR3 has 17 amino acids. Here the CDR3 DNA reads TGTGCCAGCAGCGCCGCGAGGGCGGGAGGTGTCACAGATACGCAGTATTTT. Protein product: CASSAARAGGVTDTQYF.

The chain uses TRBV4-3 and TRBJ2-7; D is uncertain. The CDR3 has 15 amino acids. Trimming left V 0 bases short and J 5 bases short, with 14 bases between. Germline lookup yields CDR1 LGHNA and CDR2 YSLEER. The CDR3 DNA is TGCGCCAGCAGCCAAGAGGCACAGCCGTTCGACGAGCAGTACTTC. This encodes CASSQEAQPFDEQYF.

The V gene is TRBV6-5, the J gene TRBJ1-3, with 9 positions matching TRBD1. The V segment lost 3 bases and the J segment 10 bases; nucleotides outside the gene matches: 13. There are 16 residues in the CDR3. Germline values: CDR1 MNHEY, CDR2 SVGAGI. CDR3 nucleotide sequence: TGTGCCAGCAGTTATGCGGACAGGGGCCTCTCGGGAACCATATATTTT. This gives the protein CASSYADRGLSGTIYF.

This chain uses TRBV9 with TRBJ2-5, with D uncertain. This CDR3 spans 14 amino acids. CDR1 is SGDLS and CDR2 is YYNGEE in the germline V gene. V dropped 1 base and J dropped 5 bases, with 12 bases sitting between them. The CDR3 coding sequence is TGTGCCAGCAGCGTAACCCCCTGGACGGAGACCCAGTACTTC. Its protein is CASSVTPWTETQYF.

In this sample, this clone turned up once. V usage is TRBV7-8 and J usage is TRBJ2-3; D may be TRBD1 or TRBD2 (5 bases each). The CDR3 is 16 amino acids. Trimming shortened V by 0 bases and J by 3 bases, and 13 bases separated the two germline ends. Germline V gene sequence: CDR1 SGHVS, CDR2 FQNEAQ. The DNA for the CDR3 is TGTGCCAGCAGCTTAGCTTGGGCAGGGAGAACAGATACGCAGTATTTT. Translating gives CASSLAWAGRTDTQYF. Combining the CDR3 with reference TRBV7-8 and TRBJ2-3 gives the whole variable domain GAGVSQSPRYKVAKRGQDVALRCDPISGHVSLFWYQQALGQGPEFLTYFQNEAQLDKSGLPSDRFFAERPEGSVSTLKIQRTQQEDSAVYLCASSLAWAGRTDTQYFGPGTRLTVL.

CDR3 DNA: TGCGCCAGCAGCCCTAGGACAGGGATAACCTACGAGCAGTACTTC. This gives the protein CASSPRTGITYEQYF. This chain connects TRBV5-1 to TRBJ2-7; 8 bases align to TRBD1. J was trimmed by 2 bases and V by 4 bases; bases with no gene match: 8. The CDR3 covers 15 residues. Germline V lookup: CDR1 SGHRS, CDR2 YFSETQ.

The CDR3 coding sequence is TGCAGCGGCTTTGTCGGGGGAGTAGAGACCCAGTACTTC. Amino acid sequence: CSGFVGGVETQYF. The V and J genes are TRBV29-1 and TRBJ2-5; perhaps TRBD2 as D (6 bases). Trimming removed 7 bases at V and 4 bases at J, with 16 bases between. The CDR3 spans 13 residues. CDR1 is SQVTM, CDR2 ANQGSEA, per germline.

This clone was picked up one time. The chain has TRBV29-1 and TRBJ2-4, with 7 bases lining up with TRBD2. The germline V gene encodes CDR1 SQVTM and CDR2 ANQGSEA. Losses at the gene ends were 6 bases for V and 9 bases for J; bases not matched to a gene: 14. This CDR3 spans 14 amino acids. The CDR3, as DNA: TGCAGCGTATTACGACTAGCACCCATGCCCATTCAGTACTTC. Translated, it gives CSVLRLAPMPIQYF.

This sequence joins TRBV13 and TRBJ2-5; 7 bases map to TRBD2. With V trimmed by 6 bases and J by 1 base, 8 bases remained unmatched. This CDR3 has 15 residues. Looked up from germline, CDR1 is PRHDT and CDR2 is FYEKMQ (reference sequence). Written as DNA, the CDR3 is TGTGCCAGCAGTCGTGGTAGCGGGCTCCAAGAGACCCAGTACTTC. Protein: CASSRGSGLQETQYF.

J is TRBJ2-4 and V is TRBV6-6; 7 bases align to TRBD1. CDR1 is MNHNY and CDR2 is SVGAGI in the germline V gene (reference sequence). Trimming took 6 bases from V and 0 from J; bases not matched to a gene: 5. This CDR3 spans 15 amino acids. The CDR3 coding sequence is TGTGCCAGCAGGGGACAGCAACTAGCCAAAAACATTCAGTACTTC. This codes for CASRGQQLAKNIQYF.

This clone showed up just a few times. The rearrangement joins TRBV19 to TRBJ1-5, with D possibly matching TRBD1 (5 bases). Germline CDR1 is LNHDA and CDR2 is SQIVND (reference sequence). The CDR3 covers 16 residues. Trimming left V 3 bases short and J 4 bases short, with 16 bases between. CDR3 DNA: TGTGCCAGTAGTATCGGGGCAGGGCGGCCTAATCAGCCCCAGCATTTT. Protein sequence: CASSIGAGRPNQPQHF. The full variable domain, completed using reference TRBV19 and TRBJ1-5, is DGGITQSPKYLFRKEGQNVTLSCEQNLNHDAMYWYRQDPGQGLRLIYYSQIVNDFQKGDIAEGYSVSREKKESFPLTVTSAQKNPTAFYLCASSIGAGRPNQPQHFGDGTRLSIL.